This T cell receptor (beta chain) was sequenced for a study of human thymus T cells. Study results and limitations: What appeared biased in thymic and blood repertoires was the usage of V and J genes. Among unrelated individuals, related research reported thymic repertoires that overlapped highly.

Trimming left V 5 bases short and J 7 bases short, with 9 bases between. This CDR3 is built from 11 residues. Per the germline V gene, CDR1 is SGHTA and CDR2 is FQGNSA. It was from resections taken during corrective heart surgery that the thymus tissue came. Healthy Finnish infants undergoing corrective surgery for congenital heart defects were the donors. In this sample, this clone turned up once. The antigen is unknown. TCRdb's table, derived via immunoSEQ multiplex PCR, lists solely in-frame clones and lacks some. The sample lists about 120,000 clones; over 85% were seen once. This clonotype was sampled from a boy younger than two with a congenital heart defect but otherwise immunologically healthy. Material: thymus tissue. The genes are TRBV7-2 and TRBJ2-7; possibly TRBD1 or TRBD2 for D (5 bases each). Here the CDR3 reads CASSPGPEQYF. The CDR3 coding sequence is TGTGCCAGCAGCCCGGGACCGGAGCAGTACTTC.